This T cell receptor (beta chain) was identified during a study of T cells in Graves' hyperthyroidism and ophthalmopathy. The wider study: Any treatment followed the collection of peripheral blood at initial diagnosis. Regarding the study as a whole: Ophthalmopathy was model-predicted a median roughly 6.2 months pre-onset. Separation of ophthalmopathy from stable hyperthyroidism was achieved by a 13 V-J model.

V was cut by 6 bases and J by 3 bases, with 18 bases left in between. Per the germline V gene, CDR1 is DFQATT and CDR2 is SNEGSKA (reference sequence). The CDR3 has 14 amino acids. Turning to this clonotype: Antigen specificity is unknown.

Patients were excluded for uncontrolled infection, other autoimmune disease, pregnancy or lactation. Regions amplified from RNA transcripts were the TCR beta CDR3 regions. Carried out on the TCR CDR3, a first-round RT-PCR used the HTBI primer set. TCRdb re-called the multiplex PCR reads through MiXCR, storing one row per CDR3 protein. Of around 300,000 distinct CDR3 sequences listed, 22% were seen once; the top ten hold roughly 60%. This chain connects TRBV20-1 to TRBJ2-7; a possible D gene is TRBD1 (6 bases). Sample: blood. The source of this sequence is a man in his thirties or forties with Graves' ophthalmopathy. The CDR3 DNA sequence: TGCAGTGCCGAGAGGGAACAGGGAGTCTACGAGCAGTACTTC. It encodes CSAEREQGVYEQYF.